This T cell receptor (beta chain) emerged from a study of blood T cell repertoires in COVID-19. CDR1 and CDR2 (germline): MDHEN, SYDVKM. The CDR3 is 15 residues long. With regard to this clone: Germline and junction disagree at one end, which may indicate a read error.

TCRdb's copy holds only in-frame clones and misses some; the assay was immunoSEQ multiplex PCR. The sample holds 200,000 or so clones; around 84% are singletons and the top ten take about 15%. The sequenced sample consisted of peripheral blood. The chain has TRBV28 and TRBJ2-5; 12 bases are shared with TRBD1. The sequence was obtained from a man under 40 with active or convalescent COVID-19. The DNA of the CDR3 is TGTGCCAGCAATGGTCGGGACAGGGGGCGATTCAGGGGGAACTTC. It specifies CASNGRDRGRFRGNF.